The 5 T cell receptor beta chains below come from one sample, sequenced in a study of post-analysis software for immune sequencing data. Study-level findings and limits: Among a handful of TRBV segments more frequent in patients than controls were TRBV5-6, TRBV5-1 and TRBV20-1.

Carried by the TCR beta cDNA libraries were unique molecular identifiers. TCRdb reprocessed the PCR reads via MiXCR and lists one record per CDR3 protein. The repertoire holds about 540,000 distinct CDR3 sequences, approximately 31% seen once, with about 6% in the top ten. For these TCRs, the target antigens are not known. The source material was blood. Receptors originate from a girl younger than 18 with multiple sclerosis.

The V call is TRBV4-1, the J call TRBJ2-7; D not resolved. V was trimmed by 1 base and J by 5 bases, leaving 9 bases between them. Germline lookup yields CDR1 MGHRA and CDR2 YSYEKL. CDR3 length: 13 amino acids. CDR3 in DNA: TGCGCCAGCAGCCAAGTTGGCGGAGACGAGCAGTACTTC. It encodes CASSQVGGDEQYF.

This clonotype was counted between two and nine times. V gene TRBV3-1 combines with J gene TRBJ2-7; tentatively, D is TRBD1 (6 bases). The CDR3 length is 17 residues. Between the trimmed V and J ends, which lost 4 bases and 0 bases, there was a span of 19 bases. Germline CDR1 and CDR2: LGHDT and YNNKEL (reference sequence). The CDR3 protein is CASSLGSGDTASYEQYF. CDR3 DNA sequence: TGTGCCAGCAGCCTCGGGTCCGGGGACACCGCCTCCTACGAGCAGTACTTC.

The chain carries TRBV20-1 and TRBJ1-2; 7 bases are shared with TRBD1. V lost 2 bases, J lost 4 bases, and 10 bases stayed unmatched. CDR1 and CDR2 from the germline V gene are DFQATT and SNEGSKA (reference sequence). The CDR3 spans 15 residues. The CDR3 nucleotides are TGCAGTGCTAGACGGGACCGGGACAGCGCCTATGGCTACACCTTC. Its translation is CSARRDRDSAYGYTF.

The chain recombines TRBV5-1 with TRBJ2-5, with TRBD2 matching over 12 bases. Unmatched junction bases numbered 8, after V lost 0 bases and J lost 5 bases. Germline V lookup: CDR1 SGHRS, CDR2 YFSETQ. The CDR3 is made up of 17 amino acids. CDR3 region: CASSLGLRTSGEETQYF. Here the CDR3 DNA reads TGCGCCAGCAGCTTGGGCCTTCGGACTAGCGGGGAGGAGACCCAGTACTTC.

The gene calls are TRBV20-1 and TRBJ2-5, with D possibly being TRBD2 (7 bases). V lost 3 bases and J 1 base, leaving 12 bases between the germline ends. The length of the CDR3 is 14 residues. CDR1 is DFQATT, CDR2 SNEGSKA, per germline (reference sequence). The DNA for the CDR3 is TGCAGTGCTAGCAGGGGAGGGGGCCAAGAGACCCAGTACTTC. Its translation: CSASRGGGQETQYF.